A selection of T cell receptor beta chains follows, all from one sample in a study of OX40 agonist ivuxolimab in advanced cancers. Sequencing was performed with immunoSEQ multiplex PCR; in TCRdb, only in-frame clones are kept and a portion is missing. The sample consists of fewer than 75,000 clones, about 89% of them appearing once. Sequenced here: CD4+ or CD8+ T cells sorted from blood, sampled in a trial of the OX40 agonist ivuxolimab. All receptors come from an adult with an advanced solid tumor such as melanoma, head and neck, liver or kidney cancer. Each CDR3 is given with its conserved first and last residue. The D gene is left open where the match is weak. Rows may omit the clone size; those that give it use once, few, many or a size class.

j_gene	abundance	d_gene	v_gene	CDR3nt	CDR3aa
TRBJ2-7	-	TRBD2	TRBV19	TGTGCCAGTAGTATCCTTGAGGCGGGAGATGTCGAGCAGTACTTC	CASSILEAGDVEQYF
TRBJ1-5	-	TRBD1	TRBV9	TGTGCCAGCAGCGTAGGACCGGGGACAGGGGGCAATCAGCCCCAGCATTTT	CASSVGPGTGGNQPQHF
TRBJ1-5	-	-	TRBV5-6	TGTGCCAGCAGTTTTGGACAGAGCAATCAGCCCCAGCATTTT	CASSFGQSNQPQHF
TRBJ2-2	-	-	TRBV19	TGTGCCAGTAAGGCGGGACAGCTAAACACCGGGGAGCTGTTTTTT	CASKAGQLNTGELFF
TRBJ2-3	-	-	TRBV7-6	TGTGCCAGCAACCTACTGGTGGGGGCCAACACAGATACGCAGTATTTT	CASNLLVGANTDTQYF
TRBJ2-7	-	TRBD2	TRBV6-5	TGTGCCAGCAGTTACTCAGGACTAGCGAAGGACGAGCAGTACTTC	CASSYSGLAKDEQYF
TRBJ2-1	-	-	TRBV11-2	TGTGCCAGCAGCTTGGACAGTTCTGTAGGCCGACGGAATGAGCAGTTCTTC	CASSLDSSVGRRNEQFF
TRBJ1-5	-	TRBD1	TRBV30	TGTGCCTGGAGTGCCCAATGGACAGGGGGCGCGGACGGGCCCCAGCATTTT	CAWSAQWTGGADGPQHF
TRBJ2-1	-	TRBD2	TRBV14	TGTGCCAGCAGCCGAAGCACAAACAAGGGACTAGCGGGAGTGGCGTTCTTC	CASSRSTNKGLAGVAFF
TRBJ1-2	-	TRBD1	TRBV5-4	TGTGCCAGCAGCGGGGGACAGGACTATGGCTACACCTTC	CASSGGQDYGYTF
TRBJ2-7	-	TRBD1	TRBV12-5	TGTGCTAGTGGAAGCCGGGACAGGGGCTACGAGCAGTACTTC	CASGSRDRGYEQYF
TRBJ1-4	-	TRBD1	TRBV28	TGTGCCAGCAGAACAAGTGGGTCCAGGGGGCCTAATGAAAAACTGTTTTTT	CASRTSGSRGPNEKLFF
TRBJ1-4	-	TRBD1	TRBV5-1	TGCGCCAGCAGCTTGGACCGACAGGGGGATGAAAAACTGTTTTTT	CASSLDRQGDEKLFF
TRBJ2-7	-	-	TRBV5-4	TGTGCCAGCAGCCCCGTAGGAGGTTCCTACGAGCAGTACTTC	CASSPVGGSYEQYF
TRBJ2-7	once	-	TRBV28	TGTGCCAGCAGAGAACAGGGCTCCGAGCAGTACTTC	CASREQGSEQYF
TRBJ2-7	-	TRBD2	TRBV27	TGTGCCAGCAGCAACATTCTAGCGGGAGGCGAGCAGTACTTC	CASSNILAGGEQYF
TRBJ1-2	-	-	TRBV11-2	TGTGCCAGCAGCTTAGATAGGTTGGGCTACACCTTC	CASSLDRLGYTF
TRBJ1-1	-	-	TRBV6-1	TGTGCCAGCAAAGAGGGGGGGGGAATGAACACTGAAGCTTTCTTT	CASKEGGGMNTEAFF
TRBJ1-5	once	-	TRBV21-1	TGTGCCAGCAGCAAATTTTGGGAGGACGTCGGCAATCAGCCCCAGCATTTT	CASSKFWEDVGNQPQHF
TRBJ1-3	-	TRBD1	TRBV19	TGTGGGACAGGCAGCTCTGGAAACACCATATATTTT	CGTGSSGNTIYF
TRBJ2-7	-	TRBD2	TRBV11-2	TGTGCCAGCAGCTTAGGGCTAGCGGGGGGAGGCGAGCAGTACTTC	CASSLGLAGGGEQYF
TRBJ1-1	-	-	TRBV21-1	TGTGCCAGCAGCTTGCGACTCCTTACTTTCTTT	CASSLRLLTFF
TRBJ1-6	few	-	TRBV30	TGTGCCTGGAGTGGGGGCTTGGGCAGCCGGTATAATTCACCCCTCCACTTT	CAWSGGLGSRYNSPLHF
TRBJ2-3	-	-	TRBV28	TGTGCCAGCAGAGCCAGGGGTAGCACAGATACGCAGTATTTT	CASRARGSTDTQYF
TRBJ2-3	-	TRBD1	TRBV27	TGTGCCAGCAGTTTACACGGGACAGGTAGCACAGATACGCAGTATTTT	CASSLHGTGSTDTQYF
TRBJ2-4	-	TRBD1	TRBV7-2	TGTGCCAGCAGCTCCACAGGGGGAGTAGCCAAAAACATTCAGTACTTC	CASSSTGGVAKNIQYF
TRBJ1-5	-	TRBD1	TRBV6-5	TGTGCCAGCAACAAGGACAGGGATAGCAATCAGCCCCAGCATTTT	CASNKDRDSNQPQHF
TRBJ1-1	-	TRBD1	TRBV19	TGTGCCAGTAGCATGACGACAGGGGGCACTGAAGCTTTCTTT	CASSMTTGGTEAFF
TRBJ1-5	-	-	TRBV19	TGTGCCAGTAGTCCCTCCTCTGACCGTTATCAGCCCCAGCATTTT	CASSPSSDRYQPQHF
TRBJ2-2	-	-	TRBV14	TGTGCCAGCAGCCAAGTAAAGGGGGAGCTGTTTTTT	CASSQVKGELFF
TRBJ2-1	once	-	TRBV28	TGTGCCAGCAGTTTAAGGGGGGGAGGGAATGAGCAGTTCTTC	CASSLRGGGNEQFF
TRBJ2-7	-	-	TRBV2	TGTGCCAGCAGTGAAGACACTGGGCAGCCAGGATACGAGCAGTACTTC	CASSEDTGQPGYEQYF
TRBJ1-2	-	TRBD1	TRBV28	TGTGCCAGCAGTTTCCAGGGGGCATATGGCTACACCTTC	CASSFQGAYGYTF
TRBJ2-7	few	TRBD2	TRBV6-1	TGTGCCTCACTAGCGGGTGACTCTTACGAGCAGTACTTC	CASLAGDSYEQYF
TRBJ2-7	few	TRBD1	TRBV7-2	TGTGCCAGCAGGGGGACAGGGGCCGTCGAGCAGTACTTC	CASRGTGAVEQYF
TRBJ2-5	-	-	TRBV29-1	TGCAGCGGGACTCTTCAAGAGACCCAGTACTTC	CSGTLQETQYF
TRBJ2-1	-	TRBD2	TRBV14	TGTGCCAGCCGCCGAACTAGCGGGAGTGACAATGAGCAGTTCTTC	CASRRTSGSDNEQFF
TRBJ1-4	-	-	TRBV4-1	TGCGCCAGCAGCCACCTTTTTCTCCTAACCGGGACGGTAAATGAAAAACTGTTTTTT	CASSHLFLLTGTVNEKLFF
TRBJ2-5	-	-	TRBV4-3	TGCGCCAGCAGCCAAGATGGCGCCCACCACGAGACCCAGTACTTC	CASSQDGAHHETQYF
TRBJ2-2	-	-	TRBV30	TGTGCCTGGTCCCTAGGGACGAACACCGGGGAGCTGTTTTTT	CAWSLGTNTGELFF
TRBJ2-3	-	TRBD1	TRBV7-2	TGTGCCAGCAGCTTTATAGGGGGCGATACGCAGTATTTT	CASSFIGGDTQYF
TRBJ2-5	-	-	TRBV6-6	TGTGCCAGCAGTTACCGGGACCGAGAGACCCAGTACTTC	CASSYRDRETQYF
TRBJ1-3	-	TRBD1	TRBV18	TGTGCCAGCTCAGGAGGGACAGAACACTCTGGAAACACCATATATTTT	CASSGGTEHSGNTIYF
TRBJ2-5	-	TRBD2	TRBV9	TGTGCCAGCAGCGTGGGACTAGCGGGAGGGTGGGAGACCCAGTACTTC	CASSVGLAGGWETQYF
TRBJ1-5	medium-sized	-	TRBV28	TGTGCCAGCAGCGCAGTGGGACGGCAGAGCAATCAGCCCCAGCATTTT	CASSAVGRQSNQPQHF
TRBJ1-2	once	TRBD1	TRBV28	TGTGCCAGCAGTTCAGGACAGGATCGGAACTATGGCTACACCTTC	CASSSGQDRNYGYTF
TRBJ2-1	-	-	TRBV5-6	TGTGCCAGCAGTCGCGGGTACCGACCGTTCTTC	CASSRGYRPFF
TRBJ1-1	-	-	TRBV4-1	TGCGCCAGCAGCACCCCCCGGGGACAAAAGTTTGAAGCTTTCTTT	CASSTPRGQKFEAFF
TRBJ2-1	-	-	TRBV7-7	TGTGCCAGCAGCCCGGGGAGCTACAATGAGCAGTTCTTC	CASSPGSYNEQFF
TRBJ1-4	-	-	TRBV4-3	TGCGCCAGCAGCCGTGGCGACGGTGGTGAAAAACTGTTTTTT	CASSRGDGGEKLFF
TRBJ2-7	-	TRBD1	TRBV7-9	TGTGCCAGCACCCGGGGACAGGGGTCGTACGAGCAGTACTTC	CASTRGQGSYEQYF
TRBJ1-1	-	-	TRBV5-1	TGCGCCAGCAGCCAAGTTGCGGGACACCCGAACACTGAAGCTTTCTTT	CASSQVAGHPNTEAFF
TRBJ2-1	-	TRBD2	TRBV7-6	TGTGCCAGCAGCATACAACTAGCGGGCACCTACAATGAGCAGTTCTTC	CASSIQLAGTYNEQFF
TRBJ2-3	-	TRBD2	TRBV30	TGTGCCTGGAGTGTGGCTAGCGGGGGAACTAGCACAGATACGCAGTATTTT	CAWSVASGGTSTDTQYF
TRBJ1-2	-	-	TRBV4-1	TGCGCCAGCAGCCAAGTAGGAATATCCCGGGACGGTTATGGCTACACCTTC	CASSQVGISRDGYGYTF
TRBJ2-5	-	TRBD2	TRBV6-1	TGTGCCAGCAGTGGGCCTAAGAGGCTAGCGGGAGTTGAAGAGACCCAGTACTTC	CASSGPKRLAGVEETQYF
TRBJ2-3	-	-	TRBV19	TGTGCCAGTAGTGGAAGGGGGGCCGGAGATACGCAGTATTTT	CASSGRGAGDTQYF
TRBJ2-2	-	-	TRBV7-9	TGTGCCAGCAGCCGGGACGGAAGGAACACCGGGGAGCTGTTTTTT	CASSRDGRNTGELFF
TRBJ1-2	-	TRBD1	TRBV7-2	TGTGCCAGCAGCCCAGGGACAGCTAACTATGGCTACACCTTC	CASSPGTANYGYTF
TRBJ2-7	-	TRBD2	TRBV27	TGTGCCAGCAGTTCGCGGGAGGGCTACGAGCAGTACTTC	CASSSREGYEQYF